The 19 T cell receptor beta chains presented below share a single source sample, sequenced in a study of siplizumab effects on memory and regulatory T cells. Method: immunoSEQ multiplex PCR; TCRdb's copy keeps in-frame clones and lacks some. The sample yields some 110,000 clones, approximately 94% seen once. Input material: non-Treg CD4+ T cells sorted from blood. The receptor source for this set is a human donor in good health.

This clone was detected only a few times. The chain couples TRBV7-9 to TRBJ1-2, with D tentatively TRBD1 (6 bases). With 3 bases removed from V and 0 bases from J, the gap between germline ends came to 11 bases. Germline CDR1 SEHNR, CDR2 FQNEAQ (reference sequence). The CDR3 spans 15 residues. The CDR3 reads CASSFNRESNYGYTF. CDR3 DNA: TGTGCCAGCAGCTTTAACAGGGAATCTAACTATGGCTACACCTTC.

The chain recombines TRBV5-1 with TRBJ2-3; 11 bases are a match to TRBD2. Germline CDR1 and CDR2: SGHRS and YFSETQ. With 7 bases clipped from V and 0 bases from J, the junction kept 7 bases outside the gene matches. The CDR3 totals 16 residues. Here the CDR3 DNA reads TGCGCCAGCTATAGCGGGAGGGCCTCTAGCACAGATACGCAGTATTTT. This translates into CASYSGRASSTDTQYF.

The chain recombines TRBV9 with TRBJ2-3; D is uncertain. From germline, CDR1 is SGDLS and CDR2 YYNGEE. Trimming took off 0 bases at V and 4 bases at J, with 12 bases between the two ends. The CDR3 sequence is 15 residues long. As DNA, the CDR3 is TGTGCCAGCAGCGTAGAAGGTAGGGTGGCAGATACGCAGTATTTT. Translation gives CASSVEGRVADTQYF. The full variable domain, with the rest looked up from reference TRBV9 and TRBJ2-3, is DSGVTQTPKHLITATGQRVTLRCSPRSGDLSVYWYQQSLDQGLQFLIQYYNGEERAKGNILERFSAQQFPDLHSELNLSSLELGDSALYFCASSVEGRVADTQYFGPGTRLTVL.

The chain recombines TRBV5-1 with TRBJ2-3; D possibly corresponds to TRBD1 (6 bases). The V gene lost 0 bases and the J gene lost 4 bases, with 12 bases spanning the gap. Germline assignment: CDR1 SGHRS and CDR2 YFSETQ. The CDR3 is made up of 15 amino acids. The CDR3 DNA sequence: TGCGCCAGCAGCTTGGCCAGGGGTGCGGCAGATACGCAGTATTTT. This translates into CASSLARGAADTQYF.

V usage is TRBV29-1 and J usage is TRBJ1-2; D remains unclear. In germline, CDR1 is SQVTM, CDR2 ANQGSEA. Trimming left V 0 bases short and J 4 bases short, with 15 bases between. CDR3 length: 15 amino acids. The DNA for the CDR3 is TGCAGCGTTGAAGATCGGTCCGGGAGCGGCTATGGCTACACCTTC. Amino acid sequence: CSVEDRSGSGYGYTF.

The chain is built from TRBV18 and TRBJ1-1; D is perhaps TRBD1 (6 bases). CDR3 size: 15 residues. In germline, CDR1 is KGHSH, CDR2 LQKENI. The V end lost 6 bases, the J end lost 3 bases, and 17 bases lay between the germline ends. The DNA for the CDR3 is TGTGCCAGCTCCCCCAGGGGTATGTTGGACACTGAAGCTTTCTTT. It specifies CASSPRGMLDTEAFF.

The chain couples TRBV7-7 to TRBJ2-4; tentatively, D is TRBD1 (7 bases). The length of the CDR3 is 18 residues. V dropped 0 bases and J dropped 5 bases, with 20 bases sitting between them. From germline, CDR1 is SSHAT and CDR2 FNYEAQ (reference sequence). In DNA, the CDR3 is TGTGCCAGCAGCTTAGCGGAGGGGGCGGCCTTTGGGGAAAACATTCAGTACTTC. Amino acid sequence: CASSLAEGAAFGENIQYF.

The chain is built from TRBV29-1 and TRBJ1-5, with 8 bases that match TRBD1. Unmatched junction bases numbered 9, after V lost 3 bases and J lost 14 bases. The CDR3 consists of 12 residues. Germline CDR1 is SQVTM and CDR2 is ANQGSEA. CDR3 sequence: CSVDVGTGGEHF. The DNA of the CDR3 is TGCAGCGTTGACGTCGGGACAGGAGGAGAGCATTTT.

This clone has only one observation. The gene calls are TRBV18 and TRBJ2-7, with 11 nucleotides matching TRBD2. The V gene's germline CDR1 is KGHSH and CDR2 LQKENI. J gave up 0 bases and V 2 bases, and 3 bases lay outside the gene matches. The CDR3 runs 16 residues. CDR3 in amino acids: CASSPMTSGISYEQYF. Written as DNA, the CDR3 is TGTGCCAGCTCACCAATGACTAGCGGGATCTCCTACGAGCAGTACTTC.

This chain joins TRBV19 and TRBJ2-5, with D perhaps matching TRBD2 (5 bases). Germline V gene sequence: CDR1 LNHDA, CDR2 SQIVND (reference sequence). The V and J ends lost 6 bases and 0 bases respectively, with 8 bases between them. The CDR3 extends over 13 amino acids. For the CDR3, the DNA is TGTGCCAGTAGGAGAGCGGACCAAGAGACCCAGTACTTC. This sequence encodes CASRRADQETQYF.

The V and J genes are TRBV11-3 and TRBJ2-1, with TRBD1 identical over 9 bases. V was clipped by 0 bases and J by 11 bases; unmatched bases: 8. CDR1 and CDR2 (germline): SGHNT, YENEEA. The CDR3 has 15 residues. The CDR3 reads CASSLDSGQGSQQFF. The CDR3 DNA reads as TGTGCCAGCAGCTTAGATTCGGGACAGGGTTCTCAGCAGTTCTTC.

V is TRBV15 and J is TRBJ2-1, with 11 bases matching TRBD2. The germline V gene encodes CDR1 LNHNV and CDR2 YYDKDF (reference sequence). V lost 2 bases and J lost 9; bases outside the gene matches: 12. This CDR3 contains 17 residues. The CDR3 coding sequence is TGTGCCACCAGCAGATCTTACGCTAGCGGGGGGTCCCTTGAGCAGTTCTTC. It encodes CATSRSYASGGSLEQFF.

The V gene is TRBV7-7, the J gene TRBJ2-7; 8 bases agree with TRBD1. The junction had 9 bases not matched to a gene; V was cut back by 5 bases and J by 6 bases. CDR3 length equals 14 residues. The germline CDR1 and CDR2 sequences are SSHAT and FNYEAQ (reference sequence). The DNA for the CDR3 is TGTGCCAGCAGCCGAAGTGCAGGGGGCTCCGAGCAGTACTTC. It codes for CASSRSAGGSEQYF. The entire variable domain, with the rest obtained from reference TRBV7-7 and TRBJ2-7, is as follows: GAGVSQSPRYKVTKRGQDVTLRCDPISSHATLYWYQQALGQGPEFLTYFNYEAQPDKSGLPSDRFSAERPEGSISTLTIQRTEQRDSAMYRCASSRSAGGSEQYFGPGTRLTVT.

This rearrangement joins TRBV19 to TRBJ1-5; unclear D gene. Germline CDR1 LNHDA, CDR2 SQIVND (reference sequence). This CDR3 is built from 11 residues. V gave up 3 bases and J gave up 9 bases, with 6 bases separating them. CDR3 sequence (DNA): TGTGCCAGTAGTATTGGTGGGCCCCAGCATTTT. This translates into CASSIGGPQHF. The full variable domain, with the rest looked up from reference TRBV19 and TRBJ1-5, is DGGITQSPKYLFRKEGQNVTLSCEQNLNHDAMYWYRQDPGQGLRLIYYSQIVNDFQKGDIAEGYSVSREKKESFPLTVTSAQKNPTAFYLCASSIGGPQHFGDGTRLSIL.

The rearrangement links TRBV7-6 to TRBJ1-1; D possibly corresponds to TRBD1 (6 bases). Germline V lookup: CDR1 SGHVS, CDR2 FNYEAQ. The germline V and J ends were trimmed by 3 bases and 8 bases, with 16 bases remaining between them. The CDR3 length is 14 residues. Here the CDR3 DNA reads TGTGCCAGCAGCTTTTGGGAAAGGGGGGCGGAAGCTTTCTTT. Encoded protein: CASSFWERGAEAFF.

V gene TRBV27 combines with J gene TRBJ2-4; 10 bases are shared with TRBD1. Unmatched junction bases numbered 7, after V lost 6 bases and J lost 8 bases. The CDR3 is 14 amino acids. Germline lookup yields CDR1 MNHEY and CDR2 SMNVEV (reference sequence). The CDR3 loop is CASSPRQGAYIQYF. CDR3 sequence (DNA): TGTGCCAGCAGCCCCAGACAGGGGGCGTACATTCAGTACTTC.

The V gene is TRBV27, the J gene TRBJ2-2, with TRBD1 matching 8 bases. Germline CDR1 is MNHEY and CDR2 is SMNVEV (reference sequence). There are 15 residues in the CDR3. Germline trimming cut 6 bases from V and 7 bases from J; bases unmatched to any gene: 10. CDR3 amino acids: CASRAGTGGVGELFF. The CDR3 DNA follows: TGTGCCAGCAGAGCCGGGACAGGAGGCGTCGGGGAGCTGTTTTTT.

The rearrangement links TRBV7-9 to TRBJ1-1; D ambiguous. V was clipped by 2 bases and J by 3 bases, with 13 bases between them. Germline loops: CDR1 SEHNR, CDR2 FQNEAQ (reference sequence). The CDR3 length is 15 residues. The CDR3 spells CASSLMAFRDTEAFF. CDR3 nucleotide sequence: TGTGCCAGCAGCTTAATGGCGTTTAGGGACACTGAAGCTTTCTTT.

V usage is TRBV5-4 and J usage is TRBJ1-2; D not certain. The CDR3 consists of 15 residues. Trimming took off 6 bases at V and 3 bases at J, with 18 bases between the two ends. In germline, CDR1 is SGHNT, CDR2 YYREEE (reference sequence). CDR3 bases: TGTGCCAGCACCCTTCAGACGTTATTATACTATGGCTACACCTTC. This encodes CASTLQTLLYYGYTF. The whole variable domain, filled in from reference TRBV5-4 and TRBJ1-2, reads ETGVTQSPTHLIKTRGQQVTLRCSSQSGHNTVSWYQQALGQGPQFIFQYYREEENGRGNFPPRFSGLQFPNYSSELNVNALELDDSALYLCASTLQTLLYYGYTFGSGTRLTVV.